This entry concerns a single TCR beta chain. This clonotype was picked up many times. Which antigen it targets is not known. Base qualities are missing; no much larger clone stands one base away. This entry is derived from a study of identical twins (TCRdb year 2016). Turning to the overall study: TCR alpha and beta repertoires from monozygotic twins, unrelated adults of various ages and cord blood were deep-sequenced to test whether fetal clonotypes persist. To rule out contamination, replicate twin experiments were performed at different times with different library preparation protocols.

Every donor was a healthy Caucasian. The twin cohort comprised three pairs of female monozygotic twins, all aged about 18 to 29 years. Positive isolation kits from Invitrogen were used to isolate CD4+ and CD8+ T cell populations. On the study overall, not on this receptor specifically: Compared with coincidental sharing between unrelated individuals, out-of-frame TCR alpha sequences shared between twins had an excess of sequences with low generation probability. Out-of-frame TCR alpha sharing in monozygotic twins was systematically underestimated by recombination models, whereas sharing between unrelated individuals was in agreement with the recombination models. Conclusions relied on cross-sectional statistical analysis, since the same donors could not be followed over many years. Zero-insertion analyses could be partly confounded by invariant T cells such as MAIT and iNKT, though diverse VJ usage argued against such confounding for most clonotypes. The excess sharing between twins in beta out-of-frame sequences was weaker because fewer shared sequences reduced the signal-to-noise ratio. Abundant cord blood beta clonotypes had fewer insertions, young adult naive repertoires showed a similar but weaker trend, and memory repertoires showed no such trend.

The library was generated by 5' RACE. The instrument given in TCRdb is Illumina HiSeq 2000. A universal primer binding site was introduced by template switching, and a unique molecular identifier was present in the final cDNA, enabling accurate counting of TCR cDNA molecules. Specific primers in the conserved constant-segment region were used to synthesize first-strand cDNA for TCR alpha and beta chains. To control for contamination, each cDNA library was double barcoded with a SMART-Mk sample barcode plus Illumina barcodes. TruSeq adapter sequences and Illumina sample barcodes were added in two successive PCR steps. The TCR alpha and beta cDNA libraries were sequenced on the Illumina HiSeq platform using custom primers. In the authors' own workflow: MiGEC processed the raw reads to extract unique molecular identifiers, while MiXCR was used to determine the CDR3 positions. For each individual, recombination models were inferred using an EM algorithm with the repgenHMM and IGoR tools. The analysis of shared clonotypes was done with the tcR package in R, with sharing normalized by the product of cloneset sizes. To study raw recombination free of thymic and clonal selection effects, out-of-frame nonproductive sequences were analyzed. TCRdb reprocessed the public reads (quality trimming at Q25 with fastp, clone calling with MiXCR) and kept in-frame beta chains. Each entry is one CDR3 protein sequence, shown with its most common DNA and genes. The V and J calls were determined by TCRdb, not by the authors. The sample profile shows around 470,000 distinct CDR3 sequences; 13% to 15% of them were found once. Together, the top ten hold approximately 0.52% of the sample.

These data are also associated with another study on yellow fever vaccine responses in identical twins. The second paper further reports: According to the authors, the vaccine-induced T cell response in identical twins seemed to be partly convergent and partly specific to each individual. Focusing on identical twins, the study followed the T cell clones that responded to the vaccine, and did so with precision.

The sequence was collected from a woman between 18 and 29 years old in good health. Specimen: CD4+ T cells sorted from blood.

The base sequence is TGTGCCAGCAGCTCCGGGACTAGCGGGGGGGCCGGTGAGACCCAGTACTTC. Its protein product is CASSSGTSGGAGETQYF. The rearranged segments are TRBV5-5 and TRBJ2-5; TRBD2 aligns with 16 central bases. The CDR3, cysteine through phenylalanine, is 17 amino acids long. Just CDR3 DNA is preserved here, 51 bases in frame from base 1. CDR1 and CDR2 (SGHKS, YYEKEE) derive from the germline V gene (reference sequence). Germline trimming: 3 bases from V, 5 bases from J; junction bases outside gene matches: 7.